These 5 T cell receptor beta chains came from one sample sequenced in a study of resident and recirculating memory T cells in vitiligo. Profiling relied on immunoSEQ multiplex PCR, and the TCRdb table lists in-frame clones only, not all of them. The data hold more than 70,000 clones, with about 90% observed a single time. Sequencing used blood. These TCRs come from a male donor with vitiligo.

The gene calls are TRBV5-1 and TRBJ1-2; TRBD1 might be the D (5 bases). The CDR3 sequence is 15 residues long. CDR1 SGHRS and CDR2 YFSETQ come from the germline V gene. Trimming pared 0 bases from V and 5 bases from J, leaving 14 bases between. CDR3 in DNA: TGCGCCAGCAGCTTGGGGCAGGTGGCAGGGTATGGCTACACCTTC. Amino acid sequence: CASSLGQVAGYGYTF.

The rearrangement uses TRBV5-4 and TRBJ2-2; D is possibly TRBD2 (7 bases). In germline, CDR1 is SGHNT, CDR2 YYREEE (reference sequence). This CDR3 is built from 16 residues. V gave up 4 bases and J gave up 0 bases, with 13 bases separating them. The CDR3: CASSPEGGANTGELFF. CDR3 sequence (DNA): TGTGCCAGCAGCCCCGAGGGGGGGGCGAACACCGGGGAGCTGTTTTTT.

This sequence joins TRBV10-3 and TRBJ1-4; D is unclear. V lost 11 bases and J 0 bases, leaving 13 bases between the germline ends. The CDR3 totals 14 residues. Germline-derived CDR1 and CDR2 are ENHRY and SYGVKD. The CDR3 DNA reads TGTGCCTCTAATGACGGGGCAACTAATGAAAAACTGTTTTTT. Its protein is CASNDGATNEKLFF.

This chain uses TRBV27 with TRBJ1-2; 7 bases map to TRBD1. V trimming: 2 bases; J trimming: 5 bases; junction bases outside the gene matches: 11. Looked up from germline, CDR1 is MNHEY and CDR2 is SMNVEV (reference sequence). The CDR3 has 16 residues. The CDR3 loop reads CASSLLPPRGVYGYTF. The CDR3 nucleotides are TGTGCCAGCAGTTTACTTCCCCCCAGGGGGGTTTATGGCTACACCTTC.

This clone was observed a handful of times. The CDR3 coding sequence is TGCGCCAGCAGCCTCGGTTTGAGTGCTTCGTACCAAGAGACCCAGTACTTC. Protein: CASSLGLSASYQETQYF. The chain joins TRBV4-3 to TRBJ2-5; D remains unclear. Trimming left V 4 bases short and J 0 bases short, with 18 bases between. Germline lookup yields CDR1 LGHNA and CDR2 YSLEER. This CDR3 has 17 residues.